This is a list of T cell receptor beta chains from one sample in a study of blood T cells in healthy people across ages. One entry per CDR3 protein, called by TCRdb with MiXCR from the 5' RACE reads. Altogether some 800,000 distinct CDR3 sequences are present, more than 20% being singletons, with the ten largest covering roughly 3.5%. These sequences were also reported in another study, on T cells of mothers and their children.

Sequencing was done on a sample of blood. The receptors here all came from a boy aged 5 to 17 in good health. The CDR3 runs from the conserved cysteine through the conserved F or W. Each record gives: J gene, D gene, V gene, CDR3 length, clone size, CDR3 DNA, CDR3 protein. A D gene is named only where the DNA matches it firmly. Not every row has a clone size; where given, it reads once, few, many or a size class.

J: TRBJ2-1
D: TRBD2
V: TRBV6-6
length: 16
size: -
DNA: TGTGCCAGCAGTCCTACCTTAGCGGGAGCCTACAATGAGCAGTTCTTC
CDR3: CASSPTLAGAYNEQFF

J: TRBJ2-1
D: -
V: TRBV28
length: 12
size: -
DNA: TGTGCCAGCAGTGTACAGTACAATGAGCAGTTCTTC
CDR3: CASSVQYNEQFF

J: TRBJ2-1
D: -
V: TRBV18
length: 15
size: few
DNA: TGTGCCAGCTCACGGGGCGGGGCGAATTACAATGAGCAGTTCTTC
CDR3: CASSRGGANYNEQFF

J: TRBJ2-6
D: -
V: TRBV9
length: 17
size: -
DNA: TGTGCCAGCAGCAGCCAGGTTCTTAACTCTGGGGCCAACGTCCTGACTTTC
CDR3: CASSSQVLNSGANVLTF

J: TRBJ1-1
D: -
V: TRBV2
length: 15
size: -
DNA: TGTGCCAGCAGTGATTTTTTGGGGTCGAACACTGAAGCTTTCTTT
CDR3: CASSDFLGSNTEAFF

J: TRBJ2-5
D: TRBD2
V: TRBV12-3/TRBV12-4
length: 14
size: -
DNA: TGTGCCAGCAGTTATCGGACTAGACAAGAGACCCAGTACTTC
CDR3: CASSYRTRQETQYF

J: TRBJ1-2
D: -
V: TRBV7-2
length: 16
size: -
DNA: TGTGCCAGCAGCTCGATGGGGCAGGGATACCTCTATGGCTACACCTTC
CDR3: CASSSMGQGYLYGYTF

J: TRBJ1-5
D: TRBD1
V: TRBV20-1
length: 17
size: -
DNA: TGCAGTGCTAGAGATCAGGGGGGATTTATCATTGGTCAGCCCCAGCATTTT
CDR3: CSARDQGGFIIGQPQHF

J: TRBJ2-3
D: TRBD2
V: TRBV20-1
length: 15
size: -
DNA: TGCAGTGCTACCCAGGGAGCGGGGGTACCAGATACGCAGTATTTT
CDR3: CSATQGAGVPDTQYF

J: TRBJ1-1
D: -
V: TRBV6-5
length: 15
size: -
DNA: TGTGCCAGCAGTTACCATGACAGGAGGAACACTGAAGCTTTCTTT
CDR3: CASSYHDRRNTEAFF

J: TRBJ2-7
D: -
V: TRBV7-9
length: 14
size: few
DNA: TGTGCCAGCAGCGTACAGGGTAACCCCTACGGGCAGTACTTC
CDR3: CASSVQGNPYGQYF

J: TRBJ2-5
D: TRBD2
V: TRBV4-1
length: 17
size: few
DNA: TGCGCCAGCAGCCAAGGGACTAGCGGGGCTACCGAGGGGACCCAGTACTTC
CDR3: CASSQGTSGATEGTQYF

J: TRBJ2-2
D: -
V: TRBV29-1
length: 14
size: -
DNA: TGCAGCGTTGGGACCAGCGTGGGTACCGGGGAGCTGTTTTTT
CDR3: CSVGTSVGTGELFF

J: TRBJ1-4
D: -
V: TRBV20-1
length: 14
size: few
DNA: TGCAGTGCCCCACCCGCAGGGACCGGTGAAAAACTGTTTTTT
CDR3: CSAPPAGTGEKLFF

J: TRBJ2-3
D: -
V: TRBV18
length: 17
size: many
DNA: TGTGCCAGCTCACCACCAGGTCCCGATTTCGACAGAGATACGCAGTATTTT
CDR3: CASSPPGPDFDRDTQYF

J: TRBJ1-5
D: -
V: TRBV20-1
length: 15
size: -
DNA: TGCAGTGCTAGACTCTCGGGTACAGAAAATCAGCCCCAGCATTTT
CDR3: CSARLSGTENQPQHF

J: TRBJ2-7
D: -
V: TRBV24-1
length: 15
size: -
DNA: TGTGCCACCAGTGATTCCCGGGGGATCAACGGCGAGCAGTACTTC
CDR3: CATSDSRGINGEQYF

J: TRBJ1-2
D: -
V: TRBV11-2
length: 15
size: -
DNA: TGTGCCAGCAGCTTAGCAGGGGCCCTTTTGTATGGTTACACCTTC
CDR3: CASSLAGALLYGYTF

J: TRBJ2-3
D: -
V: TRBV5-5
length: 16
size: -
DNA: TGTGCCAGCAGCTCCATGACATTCTCTAGCACAGATACGCAGTATTTT
CDR3: CASSSMTFSSTDTQYF

J: TRBJ2-4
D: -
V: TRBV4-1
length: 14
size: -
DNA: TGCGCCAGCAGCCGCGGTACACAAAAAAACATTCAGTACTTC
CDR3: CASSRGTQKNIQYF

J: TRBJ2-1
D: -
V: TRBV12-3/TRBV12-4
length: 12
size: -
DNA: TGTGCCAGCAGTTTCATACCGGGGGAGCAGTTCTTC
CDR3: CASSFIPGEQFF

J: TRBJ2-7
D: TRBD1
V: TRBV29-1
length: 14
size: few
DNA: TGCAGCGTCAGGACTGGACAGGGGGCCCACGAGCAGTACTTC
CDR3: CSVRTGQGAHEQYF

J: TRBJ2-7
D: -
V: TRBV29-1
length: 14
size: -
DNA: TGCAGCGTTGGGAGGGACATGCTCTCCTACGAGCAGTACTTC
CDR3: CSVGRDMLSYEQYF

J: TRBJ1-4
D: TRBD1
V: TRBV20-1
length: 15
size: once
DNA: TGCAGTGCTAGAGAACAGGGGGTTCCATATGAAAAACTGTTTTTT
CDR3: CSAREQGVPYEKLFF

J: TRBJ2-3
D: TRBD2
V: TRBV7-2
length: 17
size: -
DNA: TGTGCCAGCAGCTTAGAAGCAGGACTAGCGGCAGGGGATACGCAGTATTTT
CDR3: CASSLEAGLAAGDTQYF

J: TRBJ2-5
D: TRBD1
V: TRBV4-2
length: 16
size: -
DNA: TGTGCCAGCAGCAAAGATCGGACAGGGGGCCAAGAGACCCAGTACTTC
CDR3: CASSKDRTGGQETQYF

J: TRBJ1-1
D: -
V: TRBV29-1
length: 14
size: -
DNA: TGCAGCGTCTCTTCGACCCTGACGAACACTGGAGCTTTCTTT
CDR3: CSVSSTLTNTGAFF

J: TRBJ2-7
D: TRBD1
V: TRBV27
length: 13
size: -
DNA: TGTGCCAGCAGTGCCCTGACAGGGTTCGAGCAGTACTTC
CDR3: CASSALTGFEQYF

J: TRBJ2-1
D: TRBD2
V: TRBV6-2/TRBV6-3
length: 14
size: few
DNA: TGTGCCAGCAGTACCTCGCGGGGGGACAATGAGCAGTTCTTC
CDR3: CASSTSRGDNEQFF

J: TRBJ2-2
D: TRBD2
V: TRBV29-1
length: 14
size: -
DNA: TGCAGCGCCACGGGGGGGCCTAAAGACCCCGAGCTGTTTTTT
CDR3: CSATGGPKDPELFF

J: TRBJ1-6
D: -
V: TRBV2
length: 14
size: -
DNA: TGTGCCAGCATAATTGGGACACTGAATTCACCCCTCCACTTT
CDR3: CASIIGTLNSPLHF

J: TRBJ2-2
D: TRBD2
V: TRBV2
length: 16
size: -
DNA: TGTGCCAGCAGGAGGGGAGCGGGGGGGCAAACCGGGGAGCTGTTTTTT
CDR3: CASRRGAGGQTGELFF

J: TRBJ2-6
D: -
V: TRBV5-1
length: 14
size: -
DNA: TGCGCCAGCAGCTGGGACTCTGGGGCCAACGTCCTGACTTTC
CDR3: CASSWDSGANVLTF

J: TRBJ2-3
D: TRBD1
V: TRBV7-2
length: 14
size: -
DNA: TGTGCCAGCAGCATTGGACAGGTCACAGATACGCAGTATTTT
CDR3: CASSIGQVTDTQYF

J: TRBJ2-7
D: TRBD1
V: TRBV5-1
length: 15
size: -
DNA: TGCGCCAGCAGCCCAATGGCGGGACAGGTTTACGAGCAGTACTTC
CDR3: CASSPMAGQVYEQYF

J: TRBJ2-3
D: TRBD1
V: TRBV9
length: 16
size: few
DNA: TGTGCCAGCAGCATCACCGGGACAGCCTACACAGATACGCAGTATTTT
CDR3: CASSITGTAYTDTQYF

J: TRBJ1-4
D: -
V: TRBV20-1
length: 17
size: -
DNA: TGCAGTGCTAGGCCCCCTAAACCGGGACAACTTAATGAAAAACTGTTTTTT
CDR3: CSARPPKPGQLNEKLFF

J: TRBJ2-1
D: -
V: TRBV2
length: 14
size: few
DNA: TGTGCCAGCAGTGCGGGACGACTGAACAATGAGCAGTTCTTC
CDR3: CASSAGRLNNEQFF

J: TRBJ1-5
D: -
V: TRBV6-4
length: 16
size: few
DNA: TGTGCCAGCACTCGGACCGCGCCGTCGAGCAATCAACCCCAGCATTTT
CDR3: CASTRTAPSSNQPQHF

J: TRBJ2-4
D: -
V: TRBV3-1
length: 13
size: many
DNA: TGTGCCAGCAGCCAGCCCTCTAGGAACATTCAGTACTTC
CDR3: CASSQPSRNIQYF

J: TRBJ1-5
D: -
V: TRBV5-1
length: 15
size: -
DNA: TGCGCCAGCAGCTTGCAAGGGGCCCCGGGTCAGCCCCAGCATTTT
CDR3: CASSLQGAPGQPQHF

J: TRBJ1-4
D: -
V: TRBV20-1
length: 17
size: -
DNA: TGCAGTGCTAGGGGGGATCTGCTGACAGGACCTAATGAAAAACTGTTTTTT
CDR3: CSARGDLLTGPNEKLFF

J: TRBJ2-5
D: -
V: TRBV14
length: 14
size: few
DNA: TGTGCCAGCAGCCAAGACCCGTTCCAAGAGACCCAGTACTTC
CDR3: CASSQDPFQETQYF

J: TRBJ1-4
D: -
V: TRBV6-5
length: 13
size: few
DNA: TGTGCCAGCAGGCGAATCTCAAATGAAAAACTGTTTTTT
CDR3: CASRRISNEKLFF

J: TRBJ2-7
D: -
V: TRBV3-1
length: 15
size: -
DNA: TGTGCCAGCAGCCAAGAATTGGCGCACACCATAGAGCAGTACTTC
CDR3: CASSQELAHTIEQYF

J: TRBJ1-3
D: -
V: TRBV20-1
length: 14
size: -
DNA: TGCAGTAAACCGGGACCATTAGAGGAGAACACCATATATTTT
CDR3: CSKPGPLEENTIYF

J: TRBJ2-5
D: -
V: TRBV12-3/TRBV12-4
length: 17
size: few
DNA: TGTGCCAGCAGTTTATGGTCGGGGAAGAGCCTTCCGGAGACCCAGTACTTC
CDR3: CASSLWSGKSLPETQYF

J: TRBJ2-7
D: TRBD1
V: TRBV29-1
length: 13
size: few
DNA: TGCAGCGTTCGACAGGGGGCCACCTACGAGCAGTACTTC
CDR3: CSVRQGATYEQYF

J: TRBJ2-7
D: -
V: TRBV4-3
length: 16
size: few
DNA: TGCGCCAGCAGCCTACAGACAGGAGGGGCCTACTACGAGCAGTACTTC
CDR3: CASSLQTGGAYYEQYF

J: TRBJ1-5
D: -
V: TRBV29-1
length: 13
size: -
DNA: TGCAGCGCAGGAGGGGGGTTCAATCAGCCCCAGCATTTT
CDR3: CSAGGGFNQPQHF

J: TRBJ1-4
D: -
V: TRBV2
length: 13
size: -
DNA: TGTGCCAGCACTAGCAGCCAAAATGAAAAACTGTTTTTT
CDR3: CASTSSQNEKLFF

J: TRBJ1-2
D: -
V: TRBV4-3
length: 14
size: few
DNA: TGCGCCAGCAGCCCCCCGGGCTTTCTCTATGGCTACACCTTC
CDR3: CASSPPGFLYGYTF

J: TRBJ2-2
D: -
V: TRBV29-1
length: 14
size: -
DNA: TGCAGCGTTGGGACGGACCCGAGCCCCGGGGAGCTGTTTTTT
CDR3: CSVGTDPSPGELFF

J: TRBJ2-3
D: TRBD2
V: TRBV20-1
length: 15
size: -
DNA: TGCAGTGCTAGAGGATCGGGGGGGCCGAGAGATACGCAGTATTTT
CDR3: CSARGSGGPRDTQYF

J: TRBJ2-7
D: -
V: TRBV4-3
length: 14
size: -
DNA: TGCGCCAGCACCCCGATAGTGAGCTCCTACGAGCAGTACTTC
CDR3: CASTPIVSSYEQYF

J: TRBJ2-7
D: -
V: TRBV6-6
length: 14
size: -
DNA: TGTGCCAGCAGTTACCCCTCACAGGGTCGCGAGCAGTACTTC
CDR3: CASSYPSQGREQYF

J: TRBJ2-5
D: -
V: TRBV28
length: 15
size: few
DNA: TGTGCCAGCAGTTCGCCCACAGAGGCTCAAGAGACCCAGTACTTC
CDR3: CASSSPTEAQETQYF

J: TRBJ2-2
D: -
V: TRBV29-1
length: 15
size: -
DNA: TGCAGCGCTCGACTAGTTTCCTTGTGGACCGGGGAGCTGTTTTTT
CDR3: CSARLVSLWTGELFF

J: TRBJ1-5
D: -
V: TRBV24-1
length: 13
size: few
DNA: TGTGCCACTACTGGAGGGGGTAATCAGCCCCAGCATTTT
CDR3: CATTGGGNQPQHF

J: TRBJ2-7
D: -
V: TRBV28
length: 17
size: few
DNA: TGTGCCAGCAGCCGTCTCACGGGGGCCGATTTATCCTACGAGCAGTACTTC
CDR3: CASSRLTGADLSYEQYF